One and the same sample provided the 26 T cell receptor beta chains below, sequenced in a study of T cell responses to AZD1222 COVID-19 vaccine. The protocol was immunoSEQ multiplex PCR, while the TCRdb copy is restricted to in-frame clones and leaves out a portion. This sample has 140,000 to 150,000 clones; about 93% occur once, and the top ten carry just over 5%. Sample: peripheral blood, taken on day 0 of AZD1222 vaccination. These receptor sequences come from an adult in good health.

The J gene is TRBJ1-5, the V gene TRBV11-2, with D possibly matching TRBD1 (5 bases). The CDR3 sequence is 15 residues long. Germline V lookup: CDR1 SGHAT, CDR2 FQNNGV. Deletions cut 1 base from V and 5 bases from J, with 12 bases between. The CDR3 is CASSLGGAGYQPQHF. The CDR3 DNA reads TGTGCCAGCAGCTTAGGAGGGGCTGGCTATCAGCCCCAGCATTTT.

This clone is a singleton in its sample. This rearrangement joins TRBV20-1 to TRBJ1-5; the D gene is possibly TRBD1 (5 bases). The V end was cut by 3 bases, the J end by 3 bases, with 12 bases between. CDR3 size: 14 residues. Germline V lookup: CDR1 DFQATT, CDR2 SNEGSKA (reference sequence). The CDR3 sequence is CSASWGGTNQPQHF. DNA of the CDR3: TGCAGTGCTAGTTGGGGGGGGACCAATCAGCCCCAGCATTTT.

The chain couples TRBV5-6 to TRBJ2-3, with 9 bases fitting TRBD2. Germline V CDR1 and CDR2: SGHDT, YYEEEE. V trimming: 2 bases; J trimming: 6 bases; junction bases outside the gene matches: 7. CDR3 length: 15 amino acids. This CDR3 is CASSFGGRATDTQYF. The CDR3 DNA reads as TGTGCCAGCAGCTTCGGCGGGAGGGCCACGGATACGCAGTATTTT.

V usage is TRBV10-3 and J usage is TRBJ1-2; D is undetermined. The CDR3 length is 15 residues. Germline values: CDR1 ENHRY, CDR2 SYGVKD. The V gene lost 0 bases and the J gene lost 4 bases, with 12 bases spanning the gap. This CDR3 is CAISESGLSGYGYTF. Written as DNA, the CDR3 is TGTGCCATCAGTGAGTCCGGACTATCGGGCTATGGCTACACCTTC.

V is TRBV27 and J is TRBJ1-2, with unresolved D. CDR1 is MNHEY, CDR2 SMNVEV, per germline (reference sequence). The CDR3 loop spans 14 amino acids. The V and J ends lost 0 bases and 1 base respectively, with 6 bases between them. CDR3 sequence reads: CASSLSFDNYGYTF. DNA of the CDR3: TGTGCCAGCAGTTTATCATTTGATAACTATGGCTACACCTTC.

This chain connects TRBV28 to TRBJ2-2, with 8 bases identical to TRBD2. CDR3 size: 12 residues. The V gene end was trimmed by 8 bases and the J gene end by 13 bases; junction bases not matched to a gene: 9. Germline CDR1 MDHEN, CDR2 SYDVKM. The CDR3 protein is CASSSGGGRLFF. The CDR3 DNA follows: TGTGCCAGCTCCTCCGGGGGGGGGAGGCTGTTTTTT.

The chain links TRBV21-1 to TRBJ2-7. TRBV21-1 is tagged as a pseudogene. The CDR3 covers 12 residues. CDR3 in DNA: TGTGCCAGCAGAAAAGGACCCTACGAGCAGTACTTC. Translated: CASRKGPYEQYF.

The chain uses TRBV7-9 and TRBJ1-1; D possibly corresponds to TRBD1 (5 bases). V gave up 8 bases and J gave up 1 base, with 14 bases separating them. CDR1 and CDR2 from the germline V gene are SEHNR and FQNEAQ (reference sequence). The CDR3 covers 14 residues. CDR3 region: CASEEETGNTEAFF. CDR3 coding DNA: TGTGCCAGCGAAGAGGAAACAGGGAACACTGAAGCTTTCTTT.

The rearrangement links TRBV5-1 to TRBJ2-3; D is ambiguous. V lost 0 bases to trimming and J lost 5 bases, with 4 bases between them. This CDR3 spans 12 amino acids. Germline V CDR1 and CDR2: SGHRS, YFSETQ. Written as DNA, the CDR3 is TGCGCCAGCAGCTTGGCGTTAGATACGCAGTATTTT. As protein: CASSLALDTQYF.

Turning to this clone: This specimen includes other DNA sequences encoding the same CDR3. The rearrangement links TRBV12-3 or TRBV12-4 to TRBJ2-1; no firm D call. V was cut by 3 bases and J by 4 bases, with 7 bases left in between. CDR3 length equals 13 residues. CDR3 residues: CASSFNSYNEQFF. Written as DNA, the CDR3 is TGTGCCAGCAGTTTCAACAGTTACAATGAGCAGTTCTTC.

The chain links TRBV18 to TRBJ2-2; 8 positions agree with TRBD2. CDR1 and CDR2 from the germline V gene are KGHSH and LQKENI. CDR3 length: 16 amino acids. Trimming removed 3 bases from V and 6 bases from J; junction bases left unmatched: 9. DNA of the CDR3: TGTGCCAGCTCACCGAAGGGACTAGAGGGGTCCGGGGAGCTGTTTTTT. Translation gives CASSPKGLEGSGELFF.

The rearrangement uses TRBV14 and TRBJ2-7; possible D gene TRBD1, 6 bases. Germline CDR1 SGHDN, CDR2 FVKESK. The CDR3 extends over 17 amino acids. V dropped 1 base and J dropped 0 bases, with 16 bases sitting between them. In nucleotides, the CDR3 is TGTGCCAGCAGCCAAGGGACAGTTATTAGTAGCTCCTACGAGCAGTACTTC. This codes for CASSQGTVISSSYEQYF. Looking up the rest from reference TRBV14 and TRBJ2-7 gives the full variable domain: EAGVTQFPSHSVIEKGQTVTLRCDPISGHDNLYWYRRVMGKEIKFLLHFVKESKQDESGMPNNRFLAERTGGTYSTLKVQPAELEDSGVYFCASSQGTVISSSYEQYFGPGTRLTVT.

This clone occurred once. This chain links TRBV19 with TRBJ2-5, with D possibly being TRBD2 (5 bases). The V end lost 2 bases, the J end lost 0 bases, and 13 bases lay between the germline ends. The CDR3 sequence is 16 residues long. Germline V gives CDR1 LNHDA, CDR2 SQIVND (reference sequence). The CDR3 nucleotides read TGTGCCAGTAGTATAAGGCCGGGTAGCGACCAAGAGACCCAGTACTTC. Protein: CASSIRPGSDQETQYF.

This clone has just one count. The chain employs TRBV7-8 and TRBJ2-1; D is unresolved. Germline loops: CDR1 SGHVS, CDR2 FQNEAQ. This CDR3 is built from 13 residues. V was clipped by 3 bases and J by 5 bases, with 8 bases between them. The CDR3 spells CASSLNRDNEQFF. Here the CDR3 DNA reads TGTGCCAGCAGCTTGAATAGGGACAATGAGCAGTTCTTC.

As regards this clone: The identical CDR3 is also encoded by other nucleotide sequences in the sample. CDR3 loop: CASSLGLAGGSYEQYF. In DNA, the CDR3 is TGCGCCAGCAGCTTGGGACTAGCGGGAGGGTCCTACGAGCAGTACTTC. The J gene is TRBJ2-7, the V gene TRBV5-1; 14 positions match TRBD2. The germline CDR1 and CDR2 sequences are SGHRS and YFSETQ. Germline trimming cut 0 bases from V and 1 base from J; bases unmatched to any gene: 0. The CDR3 sequence is 16 residues long.

The rearrangement uses TRBV6-1 and TRBJ2-5; 9 nucleotides match TRBD2. V was pared by 4 bases and J by 3 bases, with 3 bases of the junction left unmatched. There are 14 residues in the CDR3. CDR1 is MNHNS and CDR2 is SASEGT in the germline V gene. CDR3 protein: CASSVAGEEETQYF. CDR3 nucleotides: TGTGCCAGCAGTGTAGCGGGAGAGGAAGAGACCCAGTACTTC.

The CDR3 loop reads CASSVRGLATTGELFF. In DNA, the CDR3 is TGTGCCAGCAGCGTTCGGGGGCTAGCCACCACCGGGGAGCTGTTTTTT. This chain uses TRBV9 with TRBJ2-2; D could derive from TRBD1 or TRBD2 (6 bases each). This CDR3 comprises 16 residues. Germline assignment: CDR1 SGDLS and CDR2 YYNGEE. Trimming took off 2 bases at V and 4 bases at J, with 15 bases between the two ends.

The genes are TRBV19 and TRBJ2-1; TRBD2 is a possible D gene (7 bases). The CDR3 contains 15 residues. V lost 1 base to trimming and J lost 7 bases, with 14 bases between them. CDR1 is LNHDA, CDR2 SQIVND, per germline (reference sequence). CDR3 in DNA: TGTGCCAGTAGTATAGCTTGGGGGGGCAGGAATGAGCAGTTCTTC. Its protein is CASSIAWGGRNEQFF.

This chain links TRBV6-5 with TRBJ1-1; possibly TRBD1 for D (6 bases). Per the germline V gene, CDR1 is MNHEY and CDR2 is SVGAGI. Trimming left V 6 bases short and J 5 bases short, with 16 bases between. There are 14 residues in the CDR3. The CDR3: CASRGGGGGTEAFF. The CDR3 DNA sequence: TGTGCCAGCAGGGGAGGGGGGGGAGGAACTGAAGCTTTCTTT.

The chain couples TRBV19 to TRBJ2-7; D may be TRBD2 (6 bases). Trimming stripped 5 bases from V and 5 bases from J, with 19 bases between. Germline CDR1 LNHDA, CDR2 SQIVND (reference sequence). The CDR3 runs to 15 residues. The CDR3 region has the DNA TGTGCCAGTAGTGCAACTAGCCGGCCTTCGGACGAGCAGTACTTC. Translated, it gives CASSATSRPSDEQYF.

This clone was recorded only once. The rearrangement uses TRBV30 and TRBJ1-6, with D hard to call. Trimming took off 3 bases at V and 8 bases at J, with 11 bases between the two ends. Germline V gene data show CDR1 as GTSNPN and CDR2 as SVGIG (reference sequence). This CDR3 is 13 amino acids long. CDR3 bases: TGTGCCTGGAGGGCCAGCCCCTATTCACCCCTCCACTTT. Translation: CAWRASPYSPLHF.

The chain has TRBV6-6 and TRBJ2-7; 9 bases are shared with TRBD2. CDR1 is MNHNY, CDR2 SVGAGI, per germline (reference sequence). The CDR3 runs to 16 residues. The V and J ends lost 1 base and 4 bases, in that order; junction bases with no gene match: 8. In DNA, the CDR3 is TGTGCCAGCAGTTACTTTGCGGGAGGGCCGAGATACGAGCAGTACTTC. The encoded protein is CASSYFAGGPRYEQYF.

The J gene is TRBJ2-5, the V gene TRBV12-3 or TRBV12-4; D uncertain. V was shortened by 6 bases and J by 6 bases, with 14 bases between the two germline ends. The CDR3 runs 13 residues. CDR3: CASSTVTWKTQYF. CDR3 sequence (DNA): TGTGCCAGCAGCACCGTGACTTGGAAGACCCAGTACTTC.

J is TRBJ2-1 and V is TRBV11-2; D not certain. V lost 0 bases and J 0 bases, leaving 12 bases between the germline ends. Germline V gene data show CDR1 as SGHAT and CDR2 as FQNNGV. CDR3 length: 17 residues. The CDR3 nucleotides are TGTGCCAGCAGCTTAGATCTACATAGGCTCTCCTACAATGAGCAGTTCTTC. This encodes CASSLDLHRLSYNEQFF.

The genes are TRBV2 and TRBJ2-7; D not certain. The germline V gene encodes CDR1 SNHLY and CDR2 FYNNEI. CDR3 length equals 16 residues. Trimming shortened V by 6 bases and J by 2 bases, and 20 bases separated the two germline ends. CDR3 amino acids: CASSAFPLRRPYEQYF. In DNA form, the CDR3 reads TGTGCCAGCAGCGCCTTCCCACTGCGGCGCCCCTACGAGCAGTACTTC.

This clone was recorded only once. The chain's CDR3 is CASSYNGGSGTGELFF. CDR3 sequence (DNA): TGTGCCAGCAGTTACAATGGCGGCTCGGGCACCGGGGAGCTGTTTTTT. The chain has TRBV6-5 and TRBJ2-2; D is unresolved. V shed 2 bases and J shed 4 bases, with 14 bases lying between them. Germline-derived CDR1 and CDR2 are MNHEY and SVGAGI. The CDR3 is made up of 16 amino acids.